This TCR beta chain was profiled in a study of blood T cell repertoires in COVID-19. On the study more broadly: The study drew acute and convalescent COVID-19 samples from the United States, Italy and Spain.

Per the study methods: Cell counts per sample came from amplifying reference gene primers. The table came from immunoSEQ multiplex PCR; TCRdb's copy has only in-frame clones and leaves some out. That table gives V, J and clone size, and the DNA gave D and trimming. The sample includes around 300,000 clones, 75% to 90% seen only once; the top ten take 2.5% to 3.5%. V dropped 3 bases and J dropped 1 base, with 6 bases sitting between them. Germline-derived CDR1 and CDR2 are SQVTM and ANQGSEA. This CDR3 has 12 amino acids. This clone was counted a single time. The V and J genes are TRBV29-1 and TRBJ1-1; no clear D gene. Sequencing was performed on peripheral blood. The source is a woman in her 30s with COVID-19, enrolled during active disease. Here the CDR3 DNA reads TGCAGCGTTGATGAGGGGAACACTGAAGCTTTCTTT. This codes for CSVDEGNTEAFF.